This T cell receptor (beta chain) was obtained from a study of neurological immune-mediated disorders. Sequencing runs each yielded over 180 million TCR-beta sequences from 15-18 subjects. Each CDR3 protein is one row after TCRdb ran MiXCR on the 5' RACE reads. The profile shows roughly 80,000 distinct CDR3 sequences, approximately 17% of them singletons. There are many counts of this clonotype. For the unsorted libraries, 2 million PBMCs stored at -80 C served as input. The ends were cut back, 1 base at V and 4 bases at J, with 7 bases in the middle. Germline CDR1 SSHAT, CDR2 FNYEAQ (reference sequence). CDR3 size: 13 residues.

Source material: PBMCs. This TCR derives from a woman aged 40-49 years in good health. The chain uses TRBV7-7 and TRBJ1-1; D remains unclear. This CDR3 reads CASSLDVGTEAFF. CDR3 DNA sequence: TGTGCCAGCAGCTTAGATGTGGGCACTGAAGCTTTCTTT. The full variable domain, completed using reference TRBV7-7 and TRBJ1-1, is GAGVSQSPRYKVTKRGQDVTLRCDPISSHATLYWYQQALGQGPEFLTYFNYEAQPDKSGLPSDRFSAERPEGSISTLTIQRTEQRDSAMYRCASSLDVGTEAFFGQGTRLTVV.